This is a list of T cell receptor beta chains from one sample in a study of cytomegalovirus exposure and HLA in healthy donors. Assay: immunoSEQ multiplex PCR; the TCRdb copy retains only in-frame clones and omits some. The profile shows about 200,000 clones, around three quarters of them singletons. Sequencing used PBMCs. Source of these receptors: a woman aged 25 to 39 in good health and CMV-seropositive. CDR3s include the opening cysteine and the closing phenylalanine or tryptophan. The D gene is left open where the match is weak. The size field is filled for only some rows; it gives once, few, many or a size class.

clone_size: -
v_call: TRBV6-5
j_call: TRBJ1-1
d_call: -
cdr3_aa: CASSYSTVGAGTEAFF
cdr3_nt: TGTGCCAGCAGTTACTCGACGGTTGGGGCGGGGACGGAAGCTTTCTTT

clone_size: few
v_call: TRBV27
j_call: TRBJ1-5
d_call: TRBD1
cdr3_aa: CASREQGASNQPQHF
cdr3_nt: TGTGCCAGCAGGGAACAGGGGGCTAGCAATCAGCCCCAGCATTTT

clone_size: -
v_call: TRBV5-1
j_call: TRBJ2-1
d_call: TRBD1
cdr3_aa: CASSLGDRDFWEQFF
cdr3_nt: TGCGCCAGCAGCTTGGGAGACAGGGATTTTTGGGAGCAGTTCTTC

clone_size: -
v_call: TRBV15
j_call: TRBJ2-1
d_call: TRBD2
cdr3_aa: CATSRDRTSGRGEQFF
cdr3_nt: TGTGCCACCAGCAGAGACAGGACTAGCGGTCGGGGGGAGCAGTTCTTC

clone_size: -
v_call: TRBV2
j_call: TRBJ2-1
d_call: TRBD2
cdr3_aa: CASLGLADYNEQFF
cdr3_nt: TGTGCCAGCCTGGGACTAGCGGACTACAATGAGCAGTTCTTC

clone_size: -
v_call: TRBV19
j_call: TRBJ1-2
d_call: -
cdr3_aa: CASSKEGLVSNYGYTF
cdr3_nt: TGTGCCAGTAGTAAGGAGGGTCTCGTGTCTAACTATGGCTACACCTTC

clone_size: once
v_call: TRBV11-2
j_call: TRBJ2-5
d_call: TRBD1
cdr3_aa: CASSLGFWTGDQETQYF
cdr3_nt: TGTGCCAGCAGCTTAGGGTTTTGGACAGGGGACCAAGAGACCCAGTACTTC

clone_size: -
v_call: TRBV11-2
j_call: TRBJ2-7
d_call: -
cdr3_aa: CASSLSAGYPYEQYF
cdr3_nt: TGTGCCAGCAGCTTATCGGCAGGGTATCCCTACGAGCAGTACTTC

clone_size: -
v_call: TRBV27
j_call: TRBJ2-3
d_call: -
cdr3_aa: CASHPLGASDTQYF
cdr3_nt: TGTGCCAGCCACCCTTTGGGGGCATCAGATACGCAGTATTTT

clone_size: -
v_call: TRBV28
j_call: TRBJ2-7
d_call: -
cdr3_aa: CASSLEKYEQYF
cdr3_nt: TGTGCCAGCAGTTTGGAGAAGTACGAGCAGTACTTC

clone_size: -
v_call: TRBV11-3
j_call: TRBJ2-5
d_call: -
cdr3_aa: CASTFSQYF
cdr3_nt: TGTGCCAGCACTTTCTCCCAGTACTTC

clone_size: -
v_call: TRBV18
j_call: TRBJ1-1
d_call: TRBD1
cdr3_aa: CASSLGQSMNTEAFF
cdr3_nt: TGTGCCAGCTCGCTGGGACAGTCGATGAACACTGAAGCTTTCTTT